Described below is a single TCR beta chain sequence and its context. Its antigen is not known. The record originates from a study of cytomegalovirus exposure and HLA in healthy donors. Study information: There were around 100 million unique TCR beta sequences, drawn from 200 million or so T cells, in an earlier analysis.

Study-level results: Per a later analysis, HLA-associated TCR beta chains showed more clonal expansion than other, equally common TCR beta chains. After further analysis at a later stage, roughly 15,000 TCR beta sequences were associated with HLA alleles at 0.05 false discovery rate. Only CMV serostatus was available as immune exposure information.

Use of 60 Vbeta and 13 Jbeta primers characterized the PCR. Profiled with immunoSEQ multiplex PCR; TCRdb holds only in-frame clones, not every one. This sample has 150,000 to 200,000 clones; about 80% occur once, and the top ten carry less than 1.1%. The sample comprised PBMCs. The clonotype was recovered from a woman aged 40 to 55 in good health and CMV-seronegative.

The chain's CDR3 is CASSLTTGTGAYEQYF. CDR3 nucleotide sequence: TGTGCCAGCAGCTTAACCACCGGGACAGGGGCCTACGAGCAGTACTTC. This chain joins TRBV7-9 and TRBJ2-7, with 10 positions matching TRBD1. This CDR3 contains 16 residues. The trim removed 2 bases at V and 2 bases at J, leaving 6 bases unmatched. Germline-derived CDR1 and CDR2 are SEHNR and FQNEAQ (reference sequence).